This T cell receptor beta chain emerged from a study of tumor-infiltrating lymphocytes in primary liver carcinoma. Across the whole study: Measuring roughly 4.2 to 11 cm across, the tumors were staged as T1-T3 N0M0.

General study points: Only around 7.5-25% of top clones occurred in all five tumor regions.

With a constant-region primer, TCR beta cDNA was made from about 0.55 ug of total RNA. Libraries of TCR beta came from three nested multiplex PCR rounds with slightly modified ARM-PCR. The opening two PCR rounds, around 9 cycles each, paired TRBV1-TRBV30 forward primers with a C-beta reverse primer. One entry per CDR3 protein, called by TCRdb with MiXCR from the multiplex PCR reads. Of 80,000 or so distinct CDR3 sequences in the sample, about 70% were seen once. V trimming: 5 bases; J trimming: 2 bases; junction bases outside the gene matches: 4. Germline CDR1 and CDR2: SEHNR and FQNEAQ (reference sequence). This CDR3 is 15 amino acids long. The roughly 17-31 mg bulk tissue piece was not sorted before simultaneous RNA and DNA extraction. This clonotype was seen at least ten times. No antigen is known for it.

The V call is TRBV7-9, the J call TRBJ2-1, with 9 bases fitting TRBD1. The specimen was liver tumor tissue from sampling region 4. Subset: tumor region T4, right-lateral pole. The TCR sequence derives from an older woman with primary liver carcinoma and hepatitis B virus infection. Here the CDR3 DNA reads TGTGCCAGCAGCCCGGGACAGGGACCCTACAATGAGCAGTTCTTC. It translates to CASSPGQGPYNEQFF.